One and the same sample provided the 28 T cell receptor beta chains below, sequenced in a study of blood T cell repertoires in COVID-19. TCRdb's copy holds only in-frame clones and misses some; the assay was immunoSEQ multiplex PCR. In the table there are roughly 65,000 clones, 75% to 80% of which are singletons. The sequenced sample consisted of peripheral blood. The source is a human donor in a cohort sampled during active COVID-19.

The chain has TRBV24-1 and TRBJ2-7, with D perhaps matching TRBD1 (6 bases). Germline V gives CDR1 KGHDR, CDR2 SFDVKD. The CDR3 runs to 14 residues. V was trimmed by 7 bases and J by 0 bases, leaving 12 bases between them. CDR3 in DNA: TGTGCCACCAGCCCCAAGGGGGTCTCCTACGAGCAGTACTTC. As protein: CATSPKGVSYEQYF.

V is TRBV5-1 and J is TRBJ2-1; D gene uncertain. V lost 3 bases, J lost 5 bases, and 12 bases lay in between. CDR3 length: 14 amino acids. The germline CDR1 and CDR2 sequences are SGHRS and YFSETQ. The CDR3 region has the DNA TGCGCCAGCAGCTCTCGGGTAGCCAACAATGAGCAGTTCTTC. Its protein is CASSSRVANNEQFF. Variable domain in full (rest from reference TRBV5-1 and TRBJ2-1): KAGVTQTPRYLIKTRGQQVTLSCSPISGHRSVSWYQQTPGQGLQFLFEYFSETQRNKGNFPGRFSGRQFSNSRSEMNVSTLELGDSALYLCASSSRVANNEQFFGPGTRLTVL.

V and J are TRBV6-1 and TRBJ2-7, with TRBD1 matching 7 bases. Germline V gene data show CDR1 as MNHNS and CDR2 as SASEGT. With 0 bases clipped from V and 7 bases from J, the junction kept 3 bases outside the gene matches. This CDR3 has 13 residues. This CDR3 is CASSEAGGWEQYF. The CDR3 DNA is TGTGCCAGCAGTGAAGCAGGGGGCTGGGAGCAGTACTTC.

This chain joins TRBV6-5 and TRBJ2-7; D might be TRBD1 (6 bases). The germline V gene encodes CDR1 MNHEY and CDR2 SVGAGI. V lost 4 bases to trimming and J lost 3 bases, with 10 bases between them. CDR3 length: 13 amino acids. The CDR3 DNA sequence: TGTGCCAGCAGTTGGGACACGTACTACGAGCAGTACTTC. Amino acids: CASSWDTYYEQYF.

A few counts support this clone. This sequence joins TRBV27 and TRBJ2-7, with a tentative D call TRBD2 (5 bases). CDR1 and CDR2 (germline): MNHEY, SMNVEV (reference sequence). Trimming removed 6 bases from V and 6 bases from J, with 9 bases in between. The CDR3 totals 11 residues. CDR3 sequence: CASRRGSEQYF. The DNA for the CDR3 is TGTGCCAGCAGGAGAGGGAGCGAGCAGTACTTC.

At least ten counts were recorded for this clone. The chain couples TRBV19 to TRBJ1-2; 9 bases are shared with TRBD1. CDR3 length: 13 residues. Germline V gene data show CDR1 as LNHDA and CDR2 as SQIVND (reference sequence). V was clipped by 9 bases and J by 4 bases; unmatched bases: 6. In DNA form, the CDR3 reads TGTGCCAGCCGGGACAGGGAGGCCTATGGCTACACCTTC. Encoded protein: CASRDREAYGYTF.

This chain links TRBV5-1 with TRBJ2-3, with D perhaps TRBD1 (5 bases). This CDR3 is 15 amino acids long. V was trimmed by 0 bases and J by 4 bases, leaving 12 bases between them. CDR1 is SGHRS, CDR2 YFSETQ, per germline. For the CDR3, the DNA is TGCGCCAGCAGCTTGGAAGGTAAAGGGGCAGATACGCAGTATTTT. Its translation is CASSLEGKGADTQYF.

This clone has a single count. Sequence at one end of the junction differs from germline and may be a read error. The chain couples TRBV6-6 to TRBJ2-7; 7 nucleotides line up with TRBD1. The CDR3 consists of 11 residues. Germline CDR1 MNHNY, CDR2 SVGAGI (reference sequence). The CDR3 nucleotides read TGTGCCAGCAGTTACATGGACAGGTTCTCCTTC. Translating it yields CASSYMDRFSF.

This chain connects TRBV19 to TRBJ2-3; possible D gene TRBD2, 5 bases. The V gene lost 7 bases and the J gene lost 0 bases, with 17 bases spanning the gap. Germline CDR1 reads LNHDA; CDR2 reads SQIVND (reference sequence). This CDR3 region has 16 residues. The CDR3 loop is CASTRRSYGSTDTQYF. The CDR3 bases are TGTGCCAGTACCCGGAGGTCGTACGGAAGCACAGATACGCAGTATTTT.

This sequence joins TRBV5-5 and TRBJ2-7; a possible D gene is TRBD1 (5 bases). Germline V CDR1 and CDR2: SGHKS, YYEKEE (reference sequence). The length of the CDR3 is 12 residues. Trimming took off 3 bases at V and 4 bases at J, with 8 bases between the two ends. CDR3 sequence (DNA): TGTGCCAGCAGCTCGACAGAATACGAGCAGTACTTC. Translation gives CASSSTEYEQYF.

This clone was observed at least ten times. The rearrangement uses TRBV7-8 and TRBJ2-7, with 7 bases fitting TRBD1. This CDR3 is 14 amino acids long. The V gene's germline CDR1 is SGHVS and CDR2 FQNEAQ. V gave up 6 bases and J gave up 6 bases; unmatched junction bases: 11. CDR3 protein: CASSKDRTSGEQYF. The CDR3 DNA reads TGTGCCAGCAGTAAGGACAGGACCTCGGGCGAGCAGTACTTC.

The chain links TRBV30 to TRBJ2-2, with TRBD1 matching over 10 bases. Germline values: CDR1 GTSNPN, CDR2 SVGIG (reference sequence). V shed 3 bases and J 7 bases; nucleotides not matched to a gene: 5. This CDR3 spans 14 amino acids. The CDR3 DNA reads as TGTGCCTGGAGGCGACAGGGGGCTATCGGGGAGCTGTTTTTT. This translates into CAWRRQGAIGELFF. Filled out from reference TRBV30 and TRBJ2-2, the complete variable domain reads SQTIHQWPATLVQPVGSPLSLECTVEGTSNPNLYWYRQAAGRGLQLLFYSVGIGQISSEVPQNLSASRPQDRQFILSSKKLLLSDSGFYLCAWRRQGAIGELFFGEGSRLTVL.

The rearrangement joins TRBV28 to TRBJ2-3; D perhaps matches TRBD2 (7 bases). Trimming shortened V by 3 bases and J by 2 bases, and 9 bases separated the two germline ends. The CDR3 loop spans 14 amino acids. Germline V CDR1 and CDR2: MDHEN, SYDVKM. The CDR3 is CASSFGGPTDTQYF. The CDR3 bases are TGTGCCAGCAGTTTCGGGGGGCCCACAGATACGCAGTATTTT.

The chain joins TRBV19 to TRBJ1-6; possibly TRBD1 for D (6 bases). Germline lookup yields CDR1 LNHDA and CDR2 SQIVND (reference sequence). This CDR3 comprises 13 residues. Trimming stripped 8 bases from V and 7 bases from J, with 12 bases between. The chain's CDR3 is CASQDSLNSPLHF. The CDR3 nucleotides read TGTGCCAGTCAGGACAGCTTGAATTCACCCCTCCACTTT. Variable domain in full (rest from reference TRBV19 and TRBJ1-6): DGGITQSPKYLFRKEGQNVTLSCEQNLNHDAMYWYRQDPGQGLRLIYYSQIVNDFQKGDIAEGYSVSREKKESFPLTVTSAQKNPTAFYLCASQDSLNSPLHFGNGTRLTVT.

The chain has TRBV7-9 and TRBJ1-2; 7 bases agree with TRBD1. This CDR3 is built from 14 residues. Looked up from germline, CDR1 is SEHNR and CDR2 is FQNEAQ (reference sequence). V gave up 1 base and J gave up 8 bases; unmatched junction bases: 7. The CDR3 reads CASSLGYGTEGYTF. The CDR3 DNA is TGTGCCAGCAGCTTAGGTTACGGGACAGAGGGCTACACCTTC.

The chain recombines TRBV28 with TRBJ1-1; 9 positions match TRBD1. CDR1 and CDR2 from the germline V gene are MDHEN and SYDVKM. V gave up 3 bases and J gave up 6 bases; unmatched junction bases: 8. The CDR3 extends over 15 amino acids. The CDR3 DNA follows: TGTGCCAGCAGTTTCCGGGGGACAGGGACCGCTGAAGCTTTCTTT. Encoded protein: CASSFRGTGTAEAFF.

This sequence joins TRBV28 and TRBJ2-7, with a possible D match to TRBD1 (6 bases). This CDR3 has 13 amino acids. Germline values: CDR1 MDHEN, CDR2 SYDVKM. V lost 4 bases and J 4 bases, leaving 11 bases between the germline ends. The CDR3 here is CASSSGTHYEQYF. In DNA form, the CDR3 reads TGTGCCAGCAGTTCCGGGACACATTACGAGCAGTACTTC.

The chain has TRBV5-6 and TRBJ2-4; no definite D call. The length of the CDR3 is 16 residues. Germline CDR1 and CDR2: SGHDT and YYEEEE. Trimming left V 4 bases short and J 2 bases short, with 16 bases between. CDR3 sequence (DNA): TGTGCCAGCAGCCCGAAAGTTCGGGTAACCAAAAACATTCAGTACTTC. Protein product: CASSPKVRVTKNIQYF.

The chain joins TRBV4-1 to TRBJ1-6; D gene uncertain. Deletions cut 4 bases from V and 9 bases from J, with 16 bases between. Germline-derived CDR1 and CDR2 are MGHRA and YSYEKL. The CDR3 sequence is 15 residues long. CDR3 protein: CASSPAGAIGSPLHF. As DNA, the CDR3 is TGCGCCAGCAGCCCCGCAGGCGCTATAGGTTCACCCCTCCACTTT.

The V call is TRBV6-6, the J call TRBJ1-1; D is perhaps TRBD1 (6 bases). The length of the CDR3 is 13 residues. The germline CDR1 and CDR2 sequences are MNHNY and SVGAGI (reference sequence). The ends were cut back, 6 bases at V and 4 bases at J, with 12 bases in the middle. DNA of the CDR3: TGTGCCAGCAGCTTAGAAGGGGGCACTGAAGCTTTCTTT. It specifies CASSLEGGTEAFF.

The chain uses TRBV19 and TRBJ2-2; 7 bases are a match to TRBD2. Germline values: CDR1 LNHDA, CDR2 SQIVND (reference sequence). CDR3 length: 16 amino acids. Trimming cost V 4 bases and J 5 bases; bases outside gene matches: 10. The CDR3, as DNA: TGTGCCAGTAGTAGATCGGGCGGGGGTTTAACCGGGGAGCTGTTTTTT. Amino acid sequence: CASSRSGGGLTGELFF. Looking up the rest from reference TRBV19 and TRBJ2-2 gives the full variable domain: DGGITQSPKYLFRKEGQNVTLSCEQNLNHDAMYWYRQDPGQGLRLIYYSQIVNDFQKGDIAEGYSVSREKKESFPLTVTSAQKNPTAFYLCASSRSGGGLTGELFFGEGSRLTVL.

J is TRBJ1-3 and V is TRBV6-5, with D hard to call. V was pared by 7 bases and J by 4 bases, with 5 bases between. CDR3 length: 11 residues. Per the germline V gene, CDR1 is MNHEY and CDR2 is SVGAGI. The CDR3 region is CASNTGNTIYF. The CDR3, as DNA: TGTGCCAGCAATACAGGAAACACCATATATTTT.

The CDR3 protein is CANPTGVNLYEQYF. CDR3 nucleotide sequence: TGCGCCAATCCGACAGGGGTTAATCTCTACGAGCAGTACTTC. The chain has TRBV10-1 and TRBJ2-7; 8 nucleotides line up with TRBD1. The CDR3 is 14 residues long. Per germline, CDR1 WNHNN and CDR2 SYGVQD (reference sequence). After removal of 10 bases from V and 3 bases from J, the junction contained 11 bases not matched to a gene.

The V gene is TRBV5-1, the J gene TRBJ2-5; unclear D gene. The CDR3 sequence is 14 residues long. Germline CDR1 and CDR2: SGHRS and YFSETQ. Trimming cost V 0 bases and J 5 bases, with 11 bases left between them. The CDR3 is CASSLVVGEETQYF. In DNA, the CDR3 is TGCGCCAGCAGCTTGGTAGTGGGCGAGGAGACCCAGTACTTC.

The sample holds a few counts of this clone. V and J are TRBV13 and TRBJ1-5; a weak D match, TRBD1 (6 bases). The CDR3 extends over 18 amino acids. Germline V gene data show CDR1 as PRHDT and CDR2 as FYEKMQ (reference sequence). Between the trimmed V and J ends, which lost 5 bases and 0 bases, there was a span of 20 bases. The CDR3 bases are TGTGCCAGCAGCGCGGTGGCAGGGGTCTCGTTTAGCAATCAGCCCCAGCATTTT. This encodes CASSAVAGVSFSNQPQHF.

The CDR3 loop reads CASSFHSYNEQFF. CDR3 sequence (DNA): TGTGCCAGCAGCTTTCACAGCTACAATGAGCAGTTCTTC. The chain recombines TRBV5-4 with TRBJ2-1; no clear D. V was clipped by 2 bases and J by 3 bases, with 6 bases between them. Per the germline V gene, CDR1 is SGHNT and CDR2 is YYREEE (reference sequence). There are 13 residues in the CDR3.

The chain employs TRBV25-1 and TRBJ2-3; D not certain. The CDR3 covers 13 residues. Germline assignment: CDR1 MGHDK and CDR2 SYGVNS. The germline V and J ends were trimmed by 3 bases and 3 bases, with 7 bases remaining between them. The CDR3 DNA follows: TGTGCCAGCAGTGATAGGAGTACAGATACGCAGTATTTT. Translation: CASSDRSTDTQYF.

This chain joins TRBV10-3 and TRBJ2-5; 7 nucleotides line up with TRBD2. This CDR3 is built from 14 residues. V dropped 9 bases and J dropped 5; count of bases not matched to a gene: 12. Germline CDR1 is ENHRY and CDR2 is SYGVKD. CDR3 in DNA: TGTGCCATAAGCCAGACTAGCTCAAGTGAGACCCAGTACTTC. Translation gives CAISQTSSSETQYF.